The sequence of this TCR beta chain was determined in a study of control samples from healthy donors and cancer patients. The protocol was immunoSEQ multiplex PCR, while the TCRdb copy is restricted to in-frame clones and leaves out a portion. The sample lists over 100,000 clones; 88% were seen once. This TCR derives from a man aged 40-49 years in good health. The sequencing input was blood.

CDR3 DNA: TGTGCCAGCAGCCTCAGGGGAGAGACCCAGTACTTC. Translated: CASSLRGETQYF. This chain joins TRBV13 and TRBJ2-5; the D gene is possibly TRBD1 (6 bases). Trimming pared 5 bases from V and 4 bases from J, leaving 8 bases between. The CDR3 consists of 12 residues. From germline, CDR1 is PRHDT and CDR2 FYEKMQ (reference sequence).